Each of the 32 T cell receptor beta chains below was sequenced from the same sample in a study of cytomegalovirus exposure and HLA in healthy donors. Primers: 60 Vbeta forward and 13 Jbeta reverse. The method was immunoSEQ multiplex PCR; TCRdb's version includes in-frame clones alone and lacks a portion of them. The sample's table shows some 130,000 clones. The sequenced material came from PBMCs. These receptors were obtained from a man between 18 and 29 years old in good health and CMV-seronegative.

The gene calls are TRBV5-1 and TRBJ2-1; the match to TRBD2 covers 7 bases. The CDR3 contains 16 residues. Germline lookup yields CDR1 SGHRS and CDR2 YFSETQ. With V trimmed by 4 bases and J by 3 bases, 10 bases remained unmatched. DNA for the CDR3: TGCGCCAGCAGCCTTTCGATGGGCGGGGGCTACAATGAGCAGTTCTTC. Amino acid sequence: CASSLSMGGGYNEQFF.

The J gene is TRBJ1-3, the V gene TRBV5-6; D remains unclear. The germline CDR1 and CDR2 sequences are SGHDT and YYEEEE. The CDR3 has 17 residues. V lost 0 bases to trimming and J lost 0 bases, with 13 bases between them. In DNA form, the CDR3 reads TGTGCCAGCAGCTTGGTTGGCGGCAGCTACTCTGGAAACACCATATATTTT. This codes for CASSLVGGSYSGNTIYF.

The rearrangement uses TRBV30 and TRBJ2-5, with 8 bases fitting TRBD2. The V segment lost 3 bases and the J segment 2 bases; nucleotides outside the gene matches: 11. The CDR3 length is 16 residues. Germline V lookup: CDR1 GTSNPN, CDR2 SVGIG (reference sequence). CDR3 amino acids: CAWSSLSTSEQETQYF. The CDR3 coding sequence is TGTGCCTGGAGCTCCCTATCGACTAGCGAACAAGAGACCCAGTACTTC.

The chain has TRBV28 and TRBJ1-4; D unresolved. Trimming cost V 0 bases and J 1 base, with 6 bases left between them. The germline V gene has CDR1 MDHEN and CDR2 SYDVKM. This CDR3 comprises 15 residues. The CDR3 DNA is TGTGCCAGCAGTTTATGGGTCAGAACTAATGAAAAACTGTTTTTT. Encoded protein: CASSLWVRTNEKLFF.

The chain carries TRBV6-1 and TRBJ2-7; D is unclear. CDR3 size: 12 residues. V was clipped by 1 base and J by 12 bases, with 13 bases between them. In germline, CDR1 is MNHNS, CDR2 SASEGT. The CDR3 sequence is CASSEVVSVPYF. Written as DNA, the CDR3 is TGTGCCAGCAGTGAAGTAGTGTCCGTTCCGTACTTC.

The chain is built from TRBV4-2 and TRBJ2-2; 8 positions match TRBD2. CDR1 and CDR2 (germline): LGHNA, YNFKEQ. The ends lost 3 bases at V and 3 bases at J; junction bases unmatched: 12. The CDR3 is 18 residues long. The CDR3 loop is CASSQKGLGGVDTGELFF. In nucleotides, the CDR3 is TGTGCCAGCAGCCAGAAGGGACTAGGAGGAGTGGACACCGGGGAGCTGTTTTTT.

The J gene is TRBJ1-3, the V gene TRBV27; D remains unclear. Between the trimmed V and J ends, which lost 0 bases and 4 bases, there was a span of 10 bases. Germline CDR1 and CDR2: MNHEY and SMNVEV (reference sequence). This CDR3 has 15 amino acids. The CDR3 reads CASSLSVAMGNTIYF. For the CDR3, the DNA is TGTGCCAGCAGTTTATCGGTGGCAATGGGAAACACCATATATTTT.

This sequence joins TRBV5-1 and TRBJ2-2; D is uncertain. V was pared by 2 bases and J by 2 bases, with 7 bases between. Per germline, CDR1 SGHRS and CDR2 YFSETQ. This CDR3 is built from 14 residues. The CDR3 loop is CASSFQQNTGELFF. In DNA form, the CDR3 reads TGCGCCAGCAGCTTCCAACAAAACACCGGGGAGCTGTTTTTT.

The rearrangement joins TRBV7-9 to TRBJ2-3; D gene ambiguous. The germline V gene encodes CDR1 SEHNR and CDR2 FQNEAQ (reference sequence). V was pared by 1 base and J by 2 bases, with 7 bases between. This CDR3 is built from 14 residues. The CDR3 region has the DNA TGTGCCAGCAGCTTAGGAGGCCTCACAGATACGCAGTATTTT. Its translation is CASSLGGLTDTQYF.

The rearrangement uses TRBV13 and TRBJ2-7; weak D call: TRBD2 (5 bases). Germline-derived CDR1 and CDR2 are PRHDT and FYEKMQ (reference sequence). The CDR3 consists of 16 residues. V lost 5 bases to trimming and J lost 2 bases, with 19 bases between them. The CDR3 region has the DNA TGTGCCAGCAGCCCCCCGAAGGGAGAGGTCCCCTACGAGCAGTACTTC. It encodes CASSPPKGEVPYEQYF.

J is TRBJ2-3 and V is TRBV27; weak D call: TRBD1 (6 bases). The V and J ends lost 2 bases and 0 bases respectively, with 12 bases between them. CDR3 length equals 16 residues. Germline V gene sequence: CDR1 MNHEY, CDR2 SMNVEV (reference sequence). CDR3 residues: CASSLVGQGSTDTQYF. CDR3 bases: TGTGCCAGCAGTTTAGTCGGGCAGGGGAGCACAGATACGCAGTATTTT.

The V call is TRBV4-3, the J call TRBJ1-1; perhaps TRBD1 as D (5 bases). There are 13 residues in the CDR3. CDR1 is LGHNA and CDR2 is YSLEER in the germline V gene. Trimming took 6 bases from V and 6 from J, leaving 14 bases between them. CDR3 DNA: TGCGCCAGCAGTCCGGGGGTGGGATCTGAAGCTTTCTTT. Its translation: CASSPGVGSEAFF.

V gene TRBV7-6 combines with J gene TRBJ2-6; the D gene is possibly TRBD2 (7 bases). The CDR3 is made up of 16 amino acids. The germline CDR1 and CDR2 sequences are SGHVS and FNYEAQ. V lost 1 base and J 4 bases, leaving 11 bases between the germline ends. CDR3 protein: CASSLVGGAGANVLTF. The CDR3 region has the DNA TGTGCCAGCAGCTTAGTGGGGGGGGCCGGGGCCAACGTCCTGACTTTC.

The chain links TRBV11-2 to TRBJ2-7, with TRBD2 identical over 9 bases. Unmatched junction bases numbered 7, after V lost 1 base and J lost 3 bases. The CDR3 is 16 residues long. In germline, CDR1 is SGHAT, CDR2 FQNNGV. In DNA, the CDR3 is TGTGCCAGCAGCTTAGTAGGCCTAGCGGGGAACTACGAGCAGTACTTC. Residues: CASSLVGLAGNYEQYF.

The CDR3 coding sequence is TGTGCCAGCAGCTTAGCTCAGGGTGTGAATGGCTACACCTTC. It codes for CASSLAQGVNGYTF. The genes are TRBV11-3 and TRBJ1-2; possibly TRBD1 for D (5 bases). Germline CDR1 and CDR2: SGHNT and YENEEA. The CDR3 runs to 14 residues. V lost 1 base to trimming and J lost 6 bases, with 12 bases between them. The whole variable domain, filled in from reference TRBV11-3 and TRBJ1-2, reads EAGVVQSPRYKIIEKKQPVAFWCNPISGHNTLYWYLQNLGQGPELLIRYENEEAVDDSQLPKDRFSAERLKGVDSTLKIQPAELGDSAVYLCASSLAQGVNGYTFGSGTRLTVV.

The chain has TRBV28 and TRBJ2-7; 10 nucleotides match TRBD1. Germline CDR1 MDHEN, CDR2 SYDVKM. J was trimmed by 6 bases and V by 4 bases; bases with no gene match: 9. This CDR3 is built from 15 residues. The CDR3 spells CASSSPTGGLSEQYF. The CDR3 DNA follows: TGTGCCAGCAGTTCTCCGACAGGGGGCCTTAGCGAGCAGTACTTC.

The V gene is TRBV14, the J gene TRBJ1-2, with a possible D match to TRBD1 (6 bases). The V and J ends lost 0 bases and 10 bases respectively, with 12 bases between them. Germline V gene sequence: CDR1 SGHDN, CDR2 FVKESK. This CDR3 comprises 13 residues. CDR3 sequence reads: CASSQDGWTVYTF. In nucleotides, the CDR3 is TGTGCCAGCAGCCAAGATGGTTGGACAGTCTACACCTTC.

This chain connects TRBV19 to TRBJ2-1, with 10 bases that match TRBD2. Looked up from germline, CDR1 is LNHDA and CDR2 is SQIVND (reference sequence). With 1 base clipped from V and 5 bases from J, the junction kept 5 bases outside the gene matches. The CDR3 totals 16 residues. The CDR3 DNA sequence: TGTGCCAGTAGTATAGTTCTAGCGGGAGTTCACAATGAGCAGTTCTTC. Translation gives CASSIVLAGVHNEQFF.

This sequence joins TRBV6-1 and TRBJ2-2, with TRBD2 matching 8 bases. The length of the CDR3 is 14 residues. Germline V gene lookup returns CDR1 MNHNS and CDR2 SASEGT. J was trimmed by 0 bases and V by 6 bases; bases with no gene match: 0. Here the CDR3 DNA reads TGTGCCAGCAGGGGACTAGCGAACACCGGGGAGCTGTTTTTT. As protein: CASRGLANTGELFF.

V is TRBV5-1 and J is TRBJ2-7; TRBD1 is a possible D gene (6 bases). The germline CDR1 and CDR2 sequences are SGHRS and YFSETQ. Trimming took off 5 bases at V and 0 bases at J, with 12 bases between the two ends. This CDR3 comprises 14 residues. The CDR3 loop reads CASRRQDSSYEQYF. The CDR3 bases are TGCGCCAGCAGAAGACAGGATAGCTCCTACGAGCAGTACTTC.

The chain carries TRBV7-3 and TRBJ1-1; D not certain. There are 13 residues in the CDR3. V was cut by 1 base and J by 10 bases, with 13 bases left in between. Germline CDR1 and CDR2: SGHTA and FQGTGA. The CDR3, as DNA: TGTGCCAGCAGCTTAATGGAAGAGGGCACAGCTTTCTTT. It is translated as CASSLMEEGTAFF.

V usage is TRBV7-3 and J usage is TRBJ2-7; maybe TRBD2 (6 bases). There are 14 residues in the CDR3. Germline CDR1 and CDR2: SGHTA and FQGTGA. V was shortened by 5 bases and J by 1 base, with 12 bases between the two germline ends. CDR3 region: CASSPGGSSYEQYF. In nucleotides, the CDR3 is TGTGCCAGCAGCCCCGGGGGTTCTTCCTACGAGCAGTACTTC.

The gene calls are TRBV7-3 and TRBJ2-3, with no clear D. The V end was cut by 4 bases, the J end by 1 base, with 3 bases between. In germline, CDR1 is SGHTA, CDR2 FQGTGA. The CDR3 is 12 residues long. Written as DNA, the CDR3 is TGTGCCAGCAGCTCAGGCACAGATACGCAGTATTTT. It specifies CASSSGTDTQYF.

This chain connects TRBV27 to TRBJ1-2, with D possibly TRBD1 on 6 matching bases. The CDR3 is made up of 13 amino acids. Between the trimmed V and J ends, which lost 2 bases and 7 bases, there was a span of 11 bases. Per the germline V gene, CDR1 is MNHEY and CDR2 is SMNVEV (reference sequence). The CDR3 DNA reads TGTGCCAGCAGTTTAGGGGGCAGGAGTGGCTACACCTTC. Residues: CASSLGGRSGYTF.

DNA for the CDR3: TGTGCCATCAGTGATACTGGGGGCCCGAACACCGGGGAGCTGTTTTTT. It encodes CAISDTGGPNTGELFF. The chain links TRBV10-3 to TRBJ2-2; tentatively, D is TRBD1 (6 bases). The CDR3 extends over 16 amino acids. The V and J ends lost 3 bases and 0 bases respectively, with 11 bases between them. From germline, CDR1 is ENHRY and CDR2 SYGVKD.

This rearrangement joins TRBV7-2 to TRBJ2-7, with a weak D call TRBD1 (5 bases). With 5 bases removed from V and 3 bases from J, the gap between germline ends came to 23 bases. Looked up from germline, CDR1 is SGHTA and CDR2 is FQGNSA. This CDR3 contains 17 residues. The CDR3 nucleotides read TGTGCCAGCAGCGGGGATGGCAGGGATGATGGTGTCTACGAGCAGTACTTC. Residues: CASSGDGRDDGVYEQYF.

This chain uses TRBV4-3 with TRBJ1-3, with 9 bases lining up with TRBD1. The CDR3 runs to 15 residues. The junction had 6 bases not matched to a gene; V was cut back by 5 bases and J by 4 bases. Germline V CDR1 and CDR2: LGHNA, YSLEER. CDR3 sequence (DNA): TGCGCCAGCAGCGGAGCTGGGACAGGGGGAAACACCATATATTTT. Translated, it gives CASSGAGTGGNTIYF.

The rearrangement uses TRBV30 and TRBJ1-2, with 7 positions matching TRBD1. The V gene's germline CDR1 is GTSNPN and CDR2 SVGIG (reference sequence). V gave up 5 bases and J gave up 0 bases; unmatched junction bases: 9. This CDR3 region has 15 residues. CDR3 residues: CAWGDSPSANYGYTF. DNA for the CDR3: TGTGCCTGGGGGGACAGTCCCTCCGCTAACTATGGCTACACCTTC. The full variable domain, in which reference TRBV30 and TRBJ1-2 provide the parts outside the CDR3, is SQTIHQWPATLVQPVGSPLSLECTVEGTSNPNLYWYRQAAGRGLQLLFYSVGIGQISSEVPQNLSASRPQDRQFILSSKKLLLSDSGFYLCAWGDSPSANYGYTFGSGTRLTVV.

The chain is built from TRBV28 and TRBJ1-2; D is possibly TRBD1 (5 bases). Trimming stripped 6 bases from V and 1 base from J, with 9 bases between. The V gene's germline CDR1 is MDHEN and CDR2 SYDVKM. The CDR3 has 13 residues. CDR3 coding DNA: TGTGCCAGCAGGCCGACAGTTAACTATGGCTACACCTTC. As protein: CASRPTVNYGYTF.

The CDR3 DNA follows: TGTGCCATCAGTGAAGGTAGCGGGGGGGCTTTTAATGAGCAGTTCTTC. Encoded protein: CAISEGSGGAFNEQFF. The rearrangement joins TRBV10-3 to TRBJ2-1, with TRBD2 matching 11 bases. CDR1 is ENHRY, CDR2 SYGVKD, per germline. The J segment lost 7 bases and the V segment lost 3 bases, leaving 8 bases of the junction unmatched. There are 16 residues in the CDR3.

The CDR3 reads CASSVGTASYEQYF. The CDR3 region has the DNA TGTGCCAGCAGTGTGGGGACAGCCTCCTACGAGCAGTACTTC. This chain joins TRBV25-1 and TRBJ2-7; 7 bases align to TRBD1. CDR1 MGHDK and CDR2 SYGVNS come from the germline V gene. The CDR3 runs to 14 residues. After removal of 4 bases from V and 0 bases from J, the junction contained 3 bases not matched to a gene.

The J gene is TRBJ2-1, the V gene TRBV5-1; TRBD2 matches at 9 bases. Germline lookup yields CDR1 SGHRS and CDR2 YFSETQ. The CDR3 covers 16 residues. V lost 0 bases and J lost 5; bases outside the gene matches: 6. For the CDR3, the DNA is TGCGCCAGCAGCTTGGGAAGCGGGGGGACTCACAATGAGCAGTTCTTC. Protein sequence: CASSLGSGGTHNEQFF.